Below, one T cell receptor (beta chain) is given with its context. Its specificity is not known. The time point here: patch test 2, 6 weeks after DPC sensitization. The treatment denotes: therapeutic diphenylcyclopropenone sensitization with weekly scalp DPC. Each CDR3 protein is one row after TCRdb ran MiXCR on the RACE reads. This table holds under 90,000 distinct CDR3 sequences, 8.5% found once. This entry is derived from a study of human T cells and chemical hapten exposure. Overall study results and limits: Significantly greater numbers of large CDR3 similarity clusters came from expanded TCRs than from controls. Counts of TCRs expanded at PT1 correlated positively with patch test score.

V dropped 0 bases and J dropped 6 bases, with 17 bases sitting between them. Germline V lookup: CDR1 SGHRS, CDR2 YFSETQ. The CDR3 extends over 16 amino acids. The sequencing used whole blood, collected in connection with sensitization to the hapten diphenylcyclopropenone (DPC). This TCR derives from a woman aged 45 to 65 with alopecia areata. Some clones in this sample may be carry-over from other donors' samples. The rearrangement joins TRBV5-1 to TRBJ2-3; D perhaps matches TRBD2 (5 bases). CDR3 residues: CASSLEGSGGGDTQYF. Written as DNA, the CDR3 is TGCGCCAGCAGCTTGGAGGGAAGCGGCGGAGGTGATACGCAGTATTTT.